This paragraph covers one T cell receptor beta chain sequence. This sample stems from a study of blood T cell repertoires in COVID-19. Study context: Some COVID-19 samples were acute and others convalescent; all came from the United States, Italy and Spain. PBMCs, B-cell-depleted T cells, or T cells provided the cDNA or gDNA that made up the material.

In the original workflow: Scientists estimated how many nucleated cells there were by amplifying reference gene primers. Sequencing was performed with immunoSEQ multiplex PCR; in TCRdb, only in-frame clones are kept and a portion is missing. V and J calls and clone size follow that table, whereas D and trimming were derived from the DNA. The sample holds about 11,000 clones, 90% seen once. V was shortened by 5 bases and J by 0 bases, with 8 bases between the two germline ends. Per germline, CDR1 SGHTA and CDR2 FQGNSA. The CDR3 totals 14 residues. The sequenced sample was peripheral blood. This rearrangement joins TRBV7-2 to TRBJ1-3, with a tentative D call TRBD1 (6 bases). This clonotype originated in a human donor in a cohort sampled during active COVID-19. This CDR3 is CASSPDSSGNTIYF. The CDR3 DNA sequence: TGTGCCAGCAGCCCGGACAGCTCTGGAAACACCATATATTTT.